This T cell receptor (beta chain) appears in the sequencing data of a study of OX40 agonist ivuxolimab in advanced cancers. The CDR3 contains 14 residues. Germline CDR1 reads SGHRS; CDR2 reads YFSETQ. J lost 1 base, V lost 7 bases, and 7 bases had no gene match. Assay used: immunoSEQ multiplex PCR; TCRdb lists only in-frame clones, some missing. The data show over 55,000 clones, around 83% seen once. The V and J genes are TRBV5-1 and TRBJ2-5; 7 nucleotides agree with TRBD1. This specimen was CD4+ or CD8+ T cells sorted from blood, taken in a trial of the OX40 agonist ivuxolimab. The TCR originated in an adult with an advanced solid tumor such as melanoma, head and neck, liver or kidney cancer. The CDR3 protein is CASSQGDSQETQYF. The CDR3 nucleotides are TGCGCCAGCTCCCAAGGGGACAGCCAAGAGACCCAGTACTTC.